Many counts were recorded for the clone carrying this T cell receptor (beta chain). Its antigen is currently unknown. TCRdb passed the 5' RACE reads through MiXCR, listing each CDR3 protein once. The table shows approximately 1.8 million distinct CDR3 sequences, with about 30% occurring only once. The CDR3 covers 16 residues. Trimming cost V 3 bases and J 0 bases, with 13 bases left between them. Germline V CDR1 and CDR2: SGHTA, FQGNSA. These data belong to a study of identical twins. General study findings and limits: Whereas memory repertoires showed no such difference, abundant cord blood beta clonotypes carried fewer insertions. Possibly, invariant MAIT and iNKT cells partly confounded zero-insertion analyses. Cross-sectional statistics, not tracking of the same donors, supported the conclusions. Low generation-probability sequences were in excess among twin-shared out-of-frame alpha sequences.

The sequence derives from a newborn girl in good health. This chain uses TRBV7-2 with TRBJ2-3, with TRBD1 as a possible D gene (6 bases). Material: cord blood. The CDR3 region is CASSFSRTASTDTQYF. Here the CDR3 DNA reads TGTGCCAGCAGCTTTTCTCGGACAGCCAGCACAGATACGCAGTATTTT.